This record concerns one T cell receptor (beta chain) sequence. The CDR3 is 15 residues long. Trimming cost V 2 bases and J 8 bases, with 18 bases left between them. Germline lookup yields CDR1 SGHTA and CDR2 FQGNSA. These data originate in a study of blood T cell repertoires in COVID-19. The repertoire was sequenced with immunoSEQ multiplex PCR; TCRdb's copy has only in-frame clones and lacks some. The sample has about 210,000 clones; roughly 87% are singletons. Material: PBMCs or T cells enriched from blood (not recorded which). The gene calls are TRBV7-2 and TRBJ1-1; a weak D match, TRBD1 (6 bases). The sequence derives from a man younger than 45 in a cohort exposed to, infected with or recovered from COVID-19 (not recorded which). DNA of the CDR3: TGTGCCAGCAGCTTAATCATTTCGGGACACCTAGAAGCTTTCTTT. Translating gives CASSLIISGHLEAFF.